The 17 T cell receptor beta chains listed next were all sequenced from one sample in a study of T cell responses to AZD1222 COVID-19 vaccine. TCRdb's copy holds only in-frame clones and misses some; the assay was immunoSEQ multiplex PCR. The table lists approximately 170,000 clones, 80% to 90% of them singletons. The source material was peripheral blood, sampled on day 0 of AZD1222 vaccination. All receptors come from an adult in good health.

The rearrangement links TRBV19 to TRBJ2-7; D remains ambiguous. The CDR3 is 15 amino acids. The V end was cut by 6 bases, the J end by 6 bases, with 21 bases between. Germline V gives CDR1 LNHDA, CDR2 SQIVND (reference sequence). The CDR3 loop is CASSLLMDPPSEQYF. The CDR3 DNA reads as TGTGCCAGTAGCCTCCTCATGGACCCGCCCTCCGAGCAGTACTTC.

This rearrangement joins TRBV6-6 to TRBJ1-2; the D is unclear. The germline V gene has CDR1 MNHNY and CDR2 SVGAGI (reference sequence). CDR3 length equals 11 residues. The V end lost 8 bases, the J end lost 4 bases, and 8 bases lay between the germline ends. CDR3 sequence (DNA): TGTGCCAGCGGGGAGGGCTATGGCTACACCTTC. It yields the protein CASGEGYGYTF.

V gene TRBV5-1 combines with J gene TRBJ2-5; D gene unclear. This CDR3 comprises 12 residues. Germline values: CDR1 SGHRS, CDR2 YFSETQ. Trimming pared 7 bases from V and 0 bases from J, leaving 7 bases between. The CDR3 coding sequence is TGCGCCAGCTCGGACCACCAAGAGACCCAGTACTTC. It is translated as CASSDHQETQYF.

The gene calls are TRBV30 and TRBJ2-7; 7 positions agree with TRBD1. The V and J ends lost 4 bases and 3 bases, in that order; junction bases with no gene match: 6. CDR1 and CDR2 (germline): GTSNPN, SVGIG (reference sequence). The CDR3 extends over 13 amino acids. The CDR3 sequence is CAWKARGYYEQYF. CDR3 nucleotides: TGTGCCTGGAAGGCCAGGGGGTACTACGAGCAGTACTTC.

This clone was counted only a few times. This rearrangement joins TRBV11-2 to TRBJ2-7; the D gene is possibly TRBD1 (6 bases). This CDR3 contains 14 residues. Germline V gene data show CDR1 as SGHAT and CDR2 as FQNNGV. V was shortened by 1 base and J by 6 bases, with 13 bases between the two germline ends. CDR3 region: CASSLVFRGSEQYV. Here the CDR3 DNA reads TGTGCCAGCAGCTTAGTATTCAGGGGTTCCGAGCAGTACGTC.

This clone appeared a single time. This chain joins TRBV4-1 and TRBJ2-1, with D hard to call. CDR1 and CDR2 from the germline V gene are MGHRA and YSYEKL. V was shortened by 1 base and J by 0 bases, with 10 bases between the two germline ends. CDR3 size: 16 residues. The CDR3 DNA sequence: TGCGCCAGCAGCCAAGCATTGGGAAGCTCCTACAATGAGCAGTTCTTC. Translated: CASSQALGSSYNEQFF.

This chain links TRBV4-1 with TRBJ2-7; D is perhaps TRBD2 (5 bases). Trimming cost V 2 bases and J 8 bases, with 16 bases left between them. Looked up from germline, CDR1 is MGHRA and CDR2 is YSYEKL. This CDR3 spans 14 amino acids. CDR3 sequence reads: CASSQSEAGGKQYV. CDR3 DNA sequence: TGCGCCAGCAGCCAAAGTGAGGCGGGCGGCAAGCAGTACGTC.

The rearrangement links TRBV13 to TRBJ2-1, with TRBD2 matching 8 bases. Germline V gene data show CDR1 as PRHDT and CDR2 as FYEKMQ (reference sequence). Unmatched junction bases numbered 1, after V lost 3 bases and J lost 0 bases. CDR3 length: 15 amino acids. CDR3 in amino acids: CASSFAGGSYNEQFF. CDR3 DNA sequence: TGTGCCAGCAGCTTCGCGGGGGGCTCCTACAATGAGCAGTTCTTC.

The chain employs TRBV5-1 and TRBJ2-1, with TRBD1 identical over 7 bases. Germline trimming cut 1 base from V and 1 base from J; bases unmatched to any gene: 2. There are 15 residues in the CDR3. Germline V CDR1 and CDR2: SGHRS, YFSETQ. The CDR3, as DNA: TGCGCCAGCAGCTTGAGGACAGGATCCTACAATGAGCAGTTCTTC. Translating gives CASSLRTGSYNEQFF.

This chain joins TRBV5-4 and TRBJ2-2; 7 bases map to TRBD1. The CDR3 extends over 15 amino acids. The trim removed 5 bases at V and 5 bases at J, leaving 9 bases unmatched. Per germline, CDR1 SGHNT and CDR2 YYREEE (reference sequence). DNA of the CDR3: TGTGCCAGCAGTCATCCCGGGACAGTGACCGGGGAGCTGTTTTTT. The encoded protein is CASSHPGTVTGELFF.

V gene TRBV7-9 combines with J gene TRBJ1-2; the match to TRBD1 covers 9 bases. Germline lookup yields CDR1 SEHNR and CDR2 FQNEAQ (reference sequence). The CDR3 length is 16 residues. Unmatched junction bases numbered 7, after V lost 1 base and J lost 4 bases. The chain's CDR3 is CASSLGEGQGGYGYTF. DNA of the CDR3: TGTGCCAGCAGCTTAGGGGAGGGACAGGGCGGCTATGGCTACACCTTC. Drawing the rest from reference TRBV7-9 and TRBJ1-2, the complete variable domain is DTGVSQNPRHKITKRGQNVTFRCDPISEHNRLYWYRQTLGQGPEFLTYFQNEAQLEKSRLLSDRFSAERPKGSFSTLEIQRTEQGDSAMYLCASSLGEGQGGYGYTFGSGTRLTVV.

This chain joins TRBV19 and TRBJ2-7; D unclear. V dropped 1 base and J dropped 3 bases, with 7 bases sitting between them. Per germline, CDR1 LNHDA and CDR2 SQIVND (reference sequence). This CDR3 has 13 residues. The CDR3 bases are TGTGCCAGTAGTATAGCAGATGGCTACGAGCAGTACGTC. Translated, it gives CASSIADGYEQYV.

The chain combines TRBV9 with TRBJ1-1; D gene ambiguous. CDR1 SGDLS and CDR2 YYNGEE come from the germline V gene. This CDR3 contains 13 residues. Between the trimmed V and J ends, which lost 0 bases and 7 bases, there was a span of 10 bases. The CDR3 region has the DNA TGTGCCAGCAGCGTAGTTTGGGCAGATGAAGCTTTCTTT. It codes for CASSVVWADEAFF.

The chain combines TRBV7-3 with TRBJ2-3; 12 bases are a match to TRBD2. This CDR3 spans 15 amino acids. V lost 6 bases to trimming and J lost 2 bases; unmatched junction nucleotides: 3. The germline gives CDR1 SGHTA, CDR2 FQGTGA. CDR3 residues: CASRLAGGPTDTQYF. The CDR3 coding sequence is TGTGCCAGCAGACTAGCGGGGGGCCCCACAGATACGCAGTATTTT.

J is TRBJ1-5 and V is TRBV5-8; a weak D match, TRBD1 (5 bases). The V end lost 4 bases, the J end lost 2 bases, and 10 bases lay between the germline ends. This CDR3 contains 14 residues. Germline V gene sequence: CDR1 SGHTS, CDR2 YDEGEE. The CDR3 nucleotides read TGTGCCAGCAGCCTCGGGGGAGGCAATCAGCCCCAGCATTTT. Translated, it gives CASSLGGGNQPQHF.

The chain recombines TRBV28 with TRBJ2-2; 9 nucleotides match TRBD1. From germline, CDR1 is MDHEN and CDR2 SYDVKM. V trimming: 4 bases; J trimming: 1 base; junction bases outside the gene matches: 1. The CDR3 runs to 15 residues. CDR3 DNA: TGTGCCAGCAGTTCGGGACAGGGGAACACCGGGGAGCTGTTTTTT. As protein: CASSSGQGNTGELFF.

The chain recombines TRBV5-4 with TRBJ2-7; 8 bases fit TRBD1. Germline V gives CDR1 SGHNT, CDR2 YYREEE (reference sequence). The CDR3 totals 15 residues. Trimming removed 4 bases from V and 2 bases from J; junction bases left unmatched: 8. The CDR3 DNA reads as TGTGCCAGCAGCCCGGCGGACAGGGTAGCCTACGAGCAGTACTTC. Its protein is CASSPADRVAYEQYF.